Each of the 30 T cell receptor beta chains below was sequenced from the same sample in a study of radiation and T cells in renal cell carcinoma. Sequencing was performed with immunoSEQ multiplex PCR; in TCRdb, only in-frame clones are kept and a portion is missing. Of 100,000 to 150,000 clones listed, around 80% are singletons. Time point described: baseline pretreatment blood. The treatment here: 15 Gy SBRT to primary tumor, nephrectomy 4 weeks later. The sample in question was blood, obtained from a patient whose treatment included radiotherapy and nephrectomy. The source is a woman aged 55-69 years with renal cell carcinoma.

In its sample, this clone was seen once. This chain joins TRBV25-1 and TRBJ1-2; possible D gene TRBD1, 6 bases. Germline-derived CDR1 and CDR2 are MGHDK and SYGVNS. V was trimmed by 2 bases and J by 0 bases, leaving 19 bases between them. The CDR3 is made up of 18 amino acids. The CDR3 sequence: CASSERVRPGAANYGYTF. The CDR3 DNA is TGTGCCAGCAGTGAAAGGGTCCGGCCGGGGGCAGCTAACTATGGCTACACCTTC.

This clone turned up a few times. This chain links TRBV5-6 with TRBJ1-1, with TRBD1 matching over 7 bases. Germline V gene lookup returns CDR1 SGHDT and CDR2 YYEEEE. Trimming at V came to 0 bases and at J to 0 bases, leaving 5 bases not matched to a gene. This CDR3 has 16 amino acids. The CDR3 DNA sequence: TGTGCCAGCAGCTTGGACGGGACAGCCATGAACACTGAAGCTTTCTTT. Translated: CASSLDGTAMNTEAFF.

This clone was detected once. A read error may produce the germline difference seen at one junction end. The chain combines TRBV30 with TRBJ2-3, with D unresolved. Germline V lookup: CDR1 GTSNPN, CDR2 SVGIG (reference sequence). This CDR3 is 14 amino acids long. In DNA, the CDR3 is TGTGCCTGGAGCCGAAAATCAATCACAGATACGCAGTGTTTT. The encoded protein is CAWSRKSITDTQCF.

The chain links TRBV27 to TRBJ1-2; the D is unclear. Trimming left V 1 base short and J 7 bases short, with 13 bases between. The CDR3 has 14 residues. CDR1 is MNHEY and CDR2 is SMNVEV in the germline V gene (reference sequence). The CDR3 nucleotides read TGTGCCAGCAGTTTATTGCGGGTGTTGGGTGGCTACACCTTC. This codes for CASSLLRVLGGYTF.

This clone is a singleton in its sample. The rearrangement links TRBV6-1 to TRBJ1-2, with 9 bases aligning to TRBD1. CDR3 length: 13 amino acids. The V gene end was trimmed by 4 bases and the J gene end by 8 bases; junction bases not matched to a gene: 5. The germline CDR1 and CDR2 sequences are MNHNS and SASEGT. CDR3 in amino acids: CASSAGDRAGYTF. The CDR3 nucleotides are TGTGCCAGCAGTGCAGGGGACAGGGCAGGCTACACCTTC.

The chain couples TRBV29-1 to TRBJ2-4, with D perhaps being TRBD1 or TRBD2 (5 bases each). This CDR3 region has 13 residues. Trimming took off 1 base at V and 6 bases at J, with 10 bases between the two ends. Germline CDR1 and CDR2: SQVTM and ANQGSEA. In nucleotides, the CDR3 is TGCAGCGTTGAAGGAGGGGCAGGAAACATTCAGTACTTC. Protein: CSVEGGAGNIQYF.

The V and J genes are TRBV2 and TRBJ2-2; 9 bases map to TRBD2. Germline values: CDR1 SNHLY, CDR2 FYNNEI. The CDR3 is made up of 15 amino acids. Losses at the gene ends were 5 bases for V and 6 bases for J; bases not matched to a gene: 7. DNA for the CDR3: TGTGCCAGCAGTAGATGGACTAGCGCCCCCGGGGAGCTGTTTTTT. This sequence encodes CASSRWTSAPGELFF. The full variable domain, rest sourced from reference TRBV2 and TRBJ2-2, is EPEVTQTPSHQVTQMGQEVILRCVPISNHLYFYWYRQILGQKVEFLVSFYNNEISEKSEIFDDQFSVERPDGSNFTLKIRSTKLEDSAMYFCASSRWTSAPGELFFGEGSRLTVL.

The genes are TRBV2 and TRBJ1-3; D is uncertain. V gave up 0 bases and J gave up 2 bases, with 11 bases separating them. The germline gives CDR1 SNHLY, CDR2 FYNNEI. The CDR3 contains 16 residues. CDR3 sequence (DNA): TGTGCCAGCAGTGAAGCAGGGATGCCTCCTGGAAACACCATATATTTT. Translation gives CASSEAGMPPGNTIYF.

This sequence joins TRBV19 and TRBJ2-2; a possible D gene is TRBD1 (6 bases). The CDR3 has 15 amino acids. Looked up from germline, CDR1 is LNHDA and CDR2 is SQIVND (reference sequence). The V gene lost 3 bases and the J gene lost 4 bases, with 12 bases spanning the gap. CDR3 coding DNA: TGTGCCAGTAGTATTGGGCAGGGGAGCACCGGGGAGCTGTTTTTT. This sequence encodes CASSIGQGSTGELFF.

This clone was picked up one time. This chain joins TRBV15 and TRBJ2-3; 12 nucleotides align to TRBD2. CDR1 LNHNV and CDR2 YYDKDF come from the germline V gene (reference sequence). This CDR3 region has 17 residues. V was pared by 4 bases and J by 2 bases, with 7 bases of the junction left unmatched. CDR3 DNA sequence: TGTGCCACCAGCAACGGACTAGCGGGACTTTCCACAGATACGCAGTATTTT. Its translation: CATSNGLAGLSTDTQYF.

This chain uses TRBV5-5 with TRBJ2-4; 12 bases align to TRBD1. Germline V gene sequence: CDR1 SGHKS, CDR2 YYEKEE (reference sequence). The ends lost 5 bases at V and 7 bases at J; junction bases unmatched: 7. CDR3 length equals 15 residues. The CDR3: CASSSGTGGLNIQYF. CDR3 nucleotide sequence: TGTGCCAGCAGTTCCGGGACAGGGGGCTTGAACATTCAGTACTTC.

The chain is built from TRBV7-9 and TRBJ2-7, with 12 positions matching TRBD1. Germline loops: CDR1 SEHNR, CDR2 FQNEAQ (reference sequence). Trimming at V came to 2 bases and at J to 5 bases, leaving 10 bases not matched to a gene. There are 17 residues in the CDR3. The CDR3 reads CASSLHSGTGGPHEQYF. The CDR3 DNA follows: TGTGCCAGCAGCTTACACTCCGGGACAGGGGGCCCCCACGAGCAGTACTTC.

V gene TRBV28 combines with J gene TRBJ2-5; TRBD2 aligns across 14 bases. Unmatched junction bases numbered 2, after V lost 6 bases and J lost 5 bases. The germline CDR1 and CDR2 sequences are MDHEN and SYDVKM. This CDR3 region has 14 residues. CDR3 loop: CASRTSGRGETQYF. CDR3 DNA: TGTGCCAGCAGGACTAGCGGGAGGGGGGAGACCCAGTACTTC. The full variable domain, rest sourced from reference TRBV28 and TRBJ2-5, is DVKVTQSSRYLVKRTGEKVFLECVQDMDHENMFWYRQDPGLGLRLIYFSYDVKMKEKGDIPEGYSVSREKKERFSLILESASTNQTSMYLCASRTSGRGETQYFGPGTRLLVL.

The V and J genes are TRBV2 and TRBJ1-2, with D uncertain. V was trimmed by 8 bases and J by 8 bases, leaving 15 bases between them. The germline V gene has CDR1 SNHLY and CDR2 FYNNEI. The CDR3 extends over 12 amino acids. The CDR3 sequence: CASCVWAGGYTF. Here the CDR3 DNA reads TGTGCCAGCTGTGTATGGGCGGGGGGCTACACCTTC.

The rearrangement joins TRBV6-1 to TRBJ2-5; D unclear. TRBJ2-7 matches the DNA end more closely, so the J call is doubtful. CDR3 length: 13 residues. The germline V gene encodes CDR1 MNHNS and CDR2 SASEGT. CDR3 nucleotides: TGTGCCAGCAGTGAAACCAGCTCCTACGAGCAGTACTTC. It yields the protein CASSETSSYEQYF.

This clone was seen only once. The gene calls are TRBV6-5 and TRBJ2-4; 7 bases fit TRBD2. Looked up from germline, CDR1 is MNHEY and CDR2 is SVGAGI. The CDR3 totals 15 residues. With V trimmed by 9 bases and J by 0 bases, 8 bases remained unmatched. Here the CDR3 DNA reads TGTGCCAGTAGGGCTAGCGGACTAGCCAAAAACATTCAGTACTTC. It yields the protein CASRASGLAKNIQYF.

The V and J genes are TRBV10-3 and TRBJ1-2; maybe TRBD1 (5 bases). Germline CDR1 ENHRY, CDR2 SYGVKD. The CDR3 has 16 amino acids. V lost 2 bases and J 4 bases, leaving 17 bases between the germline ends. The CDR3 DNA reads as TGTGCCATCAGTGAGCCCGGGGGTCCAATGGGCTATGGCTACACCTTC. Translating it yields CAISEPGGPMGYGYTF.

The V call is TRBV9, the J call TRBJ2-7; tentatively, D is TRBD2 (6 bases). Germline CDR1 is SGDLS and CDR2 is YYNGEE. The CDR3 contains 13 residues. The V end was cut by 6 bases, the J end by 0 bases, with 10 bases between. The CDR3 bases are TGTGCCAGCATTGGGGGGAGCTCCTACGAGCAGTACTTC. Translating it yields CASIGGSSYEQYF.

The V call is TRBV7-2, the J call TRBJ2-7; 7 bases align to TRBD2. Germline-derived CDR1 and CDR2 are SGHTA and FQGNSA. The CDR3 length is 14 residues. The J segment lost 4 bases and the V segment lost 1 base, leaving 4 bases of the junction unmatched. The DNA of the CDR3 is TGTGCCAGCAGCTTAGAGCTAGCGGAGTACGAGCAGTACTTC. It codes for CASSLELAEYEQYF.

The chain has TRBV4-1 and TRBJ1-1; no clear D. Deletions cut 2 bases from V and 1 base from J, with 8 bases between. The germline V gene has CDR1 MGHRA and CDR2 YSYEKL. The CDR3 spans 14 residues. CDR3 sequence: CASSQKPKNTEAFF. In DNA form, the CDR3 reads TGCGCCAGCAGCCAAAAACCGAAGAACACTGAAGCTTTCTTT.

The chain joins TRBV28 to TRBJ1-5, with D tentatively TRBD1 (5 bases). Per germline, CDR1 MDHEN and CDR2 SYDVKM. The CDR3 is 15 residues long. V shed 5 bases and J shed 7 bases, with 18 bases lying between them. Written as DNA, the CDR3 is TGTGCCAGCAGTCCCCTCGGGGGACTCACACAGCCCCAGCATTTT. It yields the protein CASSPLGGLTQPQHF.

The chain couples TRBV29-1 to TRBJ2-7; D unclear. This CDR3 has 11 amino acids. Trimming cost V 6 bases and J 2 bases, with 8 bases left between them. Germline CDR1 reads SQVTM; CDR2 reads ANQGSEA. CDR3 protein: CSVEPPYEQYF. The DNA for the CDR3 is TGCAGCGTAGAGCCCCCCTACGAGCAGTACTTC.

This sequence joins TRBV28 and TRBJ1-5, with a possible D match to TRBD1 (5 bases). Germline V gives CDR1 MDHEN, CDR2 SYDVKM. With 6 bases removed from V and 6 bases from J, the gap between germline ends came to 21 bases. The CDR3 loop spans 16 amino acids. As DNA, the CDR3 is TGTGCCAGCAGCATATGGGACGGGAGGGGAGTTCAGCCCCAGCATTTT. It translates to CASSIWDGRGVQPQHF.

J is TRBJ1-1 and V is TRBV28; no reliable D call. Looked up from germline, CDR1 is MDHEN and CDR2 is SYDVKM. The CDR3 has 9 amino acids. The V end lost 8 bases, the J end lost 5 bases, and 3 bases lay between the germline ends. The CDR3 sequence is CASGTEAFF. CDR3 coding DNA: TGTGCCAGCGGAACTGAAGCTTTCTTT.

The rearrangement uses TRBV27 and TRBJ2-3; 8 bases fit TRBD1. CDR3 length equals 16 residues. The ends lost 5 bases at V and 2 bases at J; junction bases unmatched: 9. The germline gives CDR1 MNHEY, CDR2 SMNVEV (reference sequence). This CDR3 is CASSNLGQGPTDTQYF. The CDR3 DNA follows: TGTGCCAGCAGTAACCTCGGACAGGGCCCCACAGATACGCAGTATTTT.

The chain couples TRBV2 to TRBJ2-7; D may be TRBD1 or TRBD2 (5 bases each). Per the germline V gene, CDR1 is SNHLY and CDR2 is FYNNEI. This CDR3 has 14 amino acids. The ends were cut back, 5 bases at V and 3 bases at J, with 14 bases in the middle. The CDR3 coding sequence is TGTGCCAGCAGTACCGGGACGGGCAGCTACGAGCAGTACTTC. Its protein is CASSTGTGSYEQYF.

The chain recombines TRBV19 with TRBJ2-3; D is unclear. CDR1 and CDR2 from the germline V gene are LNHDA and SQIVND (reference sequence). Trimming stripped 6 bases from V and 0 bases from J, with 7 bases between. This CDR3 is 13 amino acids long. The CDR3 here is CASRWTSTDTQYF. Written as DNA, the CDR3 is TGTGCCAGTAGGTGGACCAGCACAGATACGCAGTATTTT.

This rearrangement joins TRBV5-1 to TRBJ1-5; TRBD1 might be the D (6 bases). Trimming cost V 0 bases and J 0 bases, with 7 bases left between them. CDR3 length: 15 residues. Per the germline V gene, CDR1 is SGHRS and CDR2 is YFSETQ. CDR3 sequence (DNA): TGCGCCAGCAGCTTGGAGGGACATAGCAATCAGCCCCAGCATTTT. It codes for CASSLEGHSNQPQHF.

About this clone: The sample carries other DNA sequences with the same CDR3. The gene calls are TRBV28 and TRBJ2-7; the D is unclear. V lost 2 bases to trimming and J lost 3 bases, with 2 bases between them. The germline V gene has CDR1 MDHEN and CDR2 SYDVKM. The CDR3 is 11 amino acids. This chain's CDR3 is CASSLNYEQYF. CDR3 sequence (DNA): TGTGCCAGCAGTTTAAACTACGAGCAGTACTTC.

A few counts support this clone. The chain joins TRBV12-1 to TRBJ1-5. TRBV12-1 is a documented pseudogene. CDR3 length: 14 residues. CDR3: CASSFRRGNQPQHF. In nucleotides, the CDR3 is TGTGCCAGCAGCTTTCGACGGGGCAATCAGCCCCAGCATTTT.